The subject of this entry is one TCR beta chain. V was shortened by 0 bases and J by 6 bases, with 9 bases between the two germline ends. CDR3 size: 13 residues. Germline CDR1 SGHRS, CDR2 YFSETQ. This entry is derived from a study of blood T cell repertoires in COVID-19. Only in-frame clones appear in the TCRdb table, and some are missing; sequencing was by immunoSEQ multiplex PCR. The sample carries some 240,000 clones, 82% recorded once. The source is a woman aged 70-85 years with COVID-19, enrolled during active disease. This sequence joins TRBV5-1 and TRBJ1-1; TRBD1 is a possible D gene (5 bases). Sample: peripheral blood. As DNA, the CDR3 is TGCGCCAGCAGCTTGGGACAGTTTCCTGAAGCTTTCTTT. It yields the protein CASSLGQFPEAFF.